This passage covers 15 T cell receptor beta chains from one sample sequenced in a study of neurological immune-mediated disorders. Via MiXCR, TCRdb re-called the 5' RACE reads, giving one row per CDR3 protein. Here the sample spans about 74,000 distinct CDR3 sequences, roughly 5% being singletons. The sequencing sample was made of PBMCs. These TCRs come from a man aged 18 to 29 with multiple sclerosis.

This clonotype appeared many times. The chain has TRBV12-3 or TRBV12-4 and TRBJ2-1; D may match TRBD1 or TRBD2 (5 bases each). CDR3 size: 13 residues. V lost 6 bases, J lost 9 bases, and 15 bases lay in between. This CDR3 is CASSPLEGIEQFF. DNA for the CDR3: TGTGCCAGCAGCCCCCTCGAGGGGATTGAGCAGTTCTTC.

This clonotype was counted ten times or more. The chain has TRBV7-2 and TRBJ1-6; TRBD1 agrees at 7 bases. V dropped 3 bases and J dropped 9; count of bases not matched to a gene: 11. CDR1 SGHTA and CDR2 FQGNSA come from the germline V gene. The CDR3 is 16 residues long. The CDR3 DNA reads as TGTGCCAGCAGCTTCTCCCCGACAGGGTCGGGTTCACCCCTCCACTTT. Translating it yields CASSFSPTGSGSPLHF. The whole variable domain, remainder taken from reference TRBV7-2 and TRBJ1-6, is GAGVSQSPSNKVTEKGKDVELRCDPISGHTALYWYRQSLGQGLEFLIYFQGNSAPDKSGLPSDRFSAERTGGSVSTLTIQRTQQEDSAVYLCASSFSPTGSGSPLHFGNGTRLTVT.

This clonotype was seen at least ten times. The chain joins TRBV20-1 to TRBJ1-1; 9 bases agree with TRBD1. The CDR3 runs to 16 residues. Per the germline V gene, CDR1 is DFQATT and CDR2 is SNEGSKA (reference sequence). Trimming at V came to 6 bases and at J to 5 bases, leaving 16 bases not matched to a gene. For the CDR3, the DNA is TGCAGTGCCGAGGGACAGGGTGACCGACACGAGACTGAAGCTTTCTTT. Translated: CSAEGQGDRHETEAFF.

This clonotype was observed at least ten times. The chain has TRBV7-2 and TRBJ1-5; D might be TRBD1 (5 bases). The CDR3 consists of 13 residues. Trimming cost V 5 bases and J 6 bases, with 11 bases left between them. CDR1 is SGHTA and CDR2 is FQGNSA in the germline V gene. This CDR3 is CASSPRQGQPQHF. DNA of the CDR3: TGTGCCAGCAGCCCCCGGCAGGGTCAGCCCCAGCATTTT. Full variable domain (remainder filled in from reference TRBV7-2 and TRBJ1-5): GAGVSQSPSNKVTEKGKDVELRCDPISGHTALYWYRQSLGQGLEFLIYFQGNSAPDKSGLPSDRFSAERTGGSVSTLTIQRTQQEDSAVYLCASSPRQGQPQHFGDGTRLSIL.

This clonotype was seen more than once but under ten times. V gene TRBV5-1 combines with J gene TRBJ2-7, with TRBD2 identical over 7 bases. Germline V lookup: CDR1 SGHRS, CDR2 YFSETQ. V lost 0 bases, J lost 3 bases, and 3 bases stayed unmatched. The CDR3 loop spans 14 amino acids. The CDR3 DNA reads TGCGCCAGCAGCTTGGAGCGGGAACGCTACGAGCAGTACTTC. This codes for CASSLERERYEQYF.

This clonotype was picked up many times. The chain employs TRBV5-1 and TRBJ2-1; maybe TRBD2 (6 bases). The CDR3 is 15 residues long. The V end was cut by 0 bases, the J end by 2 bases, with 9 bases between. The germline gives CDR1 SGHRS, CDR2 YFSETQ. CDR3 sequence reads: CASSLAGGAYNEQFF. DNA of the CDR3: TGCGCCAGCAGCTTGGCGGGCGGGGCCTACAATGAGCAGTTCTTC. The full variable domain, rest sourced from reference TRBV5-1 and TRBJ2-1, is KAGVTQTPRYLIKTRGQQVTLSCSPISGHRSVSWYQQTPGQGLQFLFEYFSETQRNKGNFPGRFSGRQFSNSRSEMNVSTLELGDSALYLCASSLAGGAYNEQFFGPGTRLTVL.

This clonotype was observed many times. The V gene is TRBV5-6, the J gene TRBJ2-7; perhaps D is TRBD1 or TRBD2 (5 bases each). V lost 7 bases to trimming and J lost 2 bases, with 16 bases between them. The CDR3 spans 14 residues. From germline, CDR1 is SGHDT and CDR2 YYEEEE. The CDR3 here is CASAPGTATYEQYF. The CDR3 coding sequence is TGTGCCAGCGCCCCGGGGACCGCCACCTACGAGCAGTACTTC.

This clonotype was observed at least ten times. This chain uses TRBV7-2 with TRBJ2-1; D unresolved. The germline CDR1 and CDR2 sequences are SGHTA and FQGNSA. Trimming removed 1 base at V and 9 bases at J, with 16 bases between. This CDR3 region has 15 residues. The CDR3 sequence is CASSLGRTGLGEQFF. The CDR3 region has the DNA TGTGCCAGCAGCTTAGGGCGGACCGGCCTCGGTGAGCAGTTCTTC.

This clonotype was seen at least ten times. V and J are TRBV28 and TRBJ1-5; tentative D call: TRBD1 (5 bases). This CDR3 comprises 14 residues. V was pared by 5 bases and J by 6 bases, with 14 bases between. The germline CDR1 and CDR2 sequences are MDHEN and SYDVKM. CDR3 in amino acids: CASSPPPGAQPQHF. The DNA of the CDR3 is TGTGCCAGCAGTCCACCCCCCGGGGCTCAGCCCCAGCATTTT.

This clonotype was seen repeatedly, ten times or more. The rearrangement uses TRBV2 and TRBJ1-5, with D unresolved. The V end was cut by 6 bases, the J end by 6 bases, with 9 bases between. CDR1 SNHLY and CDR2 FYNNEI come from the germline V gene. The CDR3 is 12 residues long. In DNA, the CDR3 is TGTGCCAGCAGCAAGGTGGGTCAGCCCCAGCATTTT. This translates into CASSKVGQPQHF.

This clonotype was observed at least ten times. The chain couples TRBV20-1 to TRBJ2-7; the match to TRBD1 covers 8 bases. Germline CDR1 DFQATT, CDR2 SNEGSKA (reference sequence). V lost 3 bases and J lost 6; bases outside the gene matches: 10. The CDR3 runs to 14 residues. CDR3 coding DNA: TGCAGTGCTAGTCAGGGGGCTCCCATGGGCGAGCAGTACTTC. Its protein product is CSASQGAPMGEQYF.

With respect to this clonotype: This may arise from a read error, as a much more abundant clone is one base away. The chain couples TRBV29-1 to TRBJ1-1; D might be TRBD1 (6 bases). The CDR3 sequence is 13 residues long. V was clipped by 5 bases and J by 1 base, with 11 bases between them. Germline lookup yields CDR1 SQVTM and CDR2 ANQGSEA. The CDR3 sequence: CSVSRGKNTEAFF. CDR3 DNA sequence: TGCAGCGTTTCGAGGGGGAAGAACACTGAAGCTTTCTTT.

This clonotype was observed at least ten times. The CDR3 reads CASNLAGSYEQYF. CDR3 nucleotides: TGTGCCAGCAACCTAGCGGGATCCTACGAGCAGTACTTC. The chain carries TRBV7-2 and TRBJ2-7; 9 nucleotides align to TRBD2. With 7 bases clipped from V and 1 base from J, the junction kept 2 bases outside the gene matches. The CDR3 sequence is 13 residues long. Per the germline V gene, CDR1 is SGHTA and CDR2 is FQGNSA.

This clonotype was counted ten times or more. This chain connects TRBV29-1 to TRBJ1-6, with D tentatively TRBD1 (6 bases). V was shortened by 5 bases and J by 0 bases, with 11 bases between the two germline ends. The CDR3 runs 15 residues. Germline CDR1 reads SQVTM; CDR2 reads ANQGSEA. The CDR3 here is CSVLEGGSYNSPLHF. Written as DNA, the CDR3 is TGCAGCGTTTTGGAGGGGGGCTCCTATAATTCACCCCTCCACTTT.

Turning to this clonotype: It may be a read error: a sequence one base away is much more abundant. This chain joins TRBV25-1 and TRBJ2-7, with D possibly TRBD1 on 5 matching bases. CDR1 is MGHDK, CDR2 SYGVNS, per germline. The CDR3 spans 13 residues. As DNA, the CDR3 is TGTGACAGCAGTGAAGGGGCCTCCTACGAGCAGTACTTC. Translation: CDSSEGASYEQYF.